This T cell receptor (beta chain) was observed in a study of tumor-infiltrating lymphocytes in primary liver carcinoma. Study at large: Those enrolled were patients of both sexes, who were aged 30 to 69 years. Points from the study as a whole: The study found tumor-adjacent and tumor-blood pairs overlapped less than tumor region pairs.

Researchers generated TCR beta cDNA from about 500 ng of total RNA, relying on a constant-region primer. Investigators got TCR beta libraries out of three nested multiplex PCR rounds, done with slightly modified ARM-PCR. With TRBV1-TRBV30 forward primers and a C-beta reverse primer, the first two PCR rounds were run for nine to eleven cycles each. MiXCR, applied by TCRdb to the multiplex PCR reads, yields one record per CDR3 protein. The sample has approximately 300,000 distinct CDR3 sequences; 50% to 70% are singletons. Germline DNA was also extracted, and blood RNA derived from unsorted whole blood. This clonotype showed up just once. The antigen remains undetermined. The junction had 11 bases not matched to a gene; V was cut back by 6 bases and J by 3 bases. Germline-derived CDR1 and CDR2 are SGHRS and YFSETQ. There are 16 residues in the CDR3.

Sequenced material: peripheral blood. This sequence originates from a man aged 35 to 55 with primary liver carcinoma and hepatitis B virus infection. V is TRBV5-1 and J is TRBJ2-3; 9 nucleotides line up with TRBD1. CDR3 coding DNA: TGCGCCAGCAACTCGTTACAGGGGGCGGCGACAGATACGCAGTATTTT. It codes for CASNSLQGAATDTQYF. Supplemented by reference TRBV5-1 and TRBJ2-3, the full variable domain reads KAGVTQTPRYLIKTRGQQVTLSCSPISGHRSVSWYQQTPGQGLQFLFEYFSETQRNKGNFPGRFSGRQFSNSRSEMNVSTLELGDSALYLCASNSLQGAATDTQYFGPGTRLTVL.